This TCR beta chain derives from a study of shared clonotypes between healthy human individuals. Germline lookup yields CDR1 SGHNT and CDR2 YYREEE (reference sequence). The CDR3 has 15 amino acids. V was shortened by 0 bases and J by 9 bases, with 16 bases between the two germline ends. Sequencing used immunoSEQ multiplex PCR; TCRdb keeps in-frame clones, though not all of them. The sample carries approximately 2,000,000 clones, 85% to 95% recorded once. Note on this clone: Its target is not known.

General study results and limits: Memory subsets generally showed lower estimated richness than naive subsets. Clonotype sharing across a few donors was observed for around 5% of naive CD4 clonotypes. Sequencing depth was expected to affect clonotype sharing among donors.

This TCR came from a man younger than 35 in good health. Some clones in this sample may be carry-over from other donors' samples. V gene TRBV5-4 combines with J gene TRBJ1-5; TRBD1 might be the D (5 bases). Sequencing input: naive CD4+ T cells from PBMCs. The subset is: CD45RA+ positively selected. CDR3 in DNA: TGTGCCAGCAGCTTGGCCGGGACTGCTCCACGGCCCCAGCATTTT. Amino acids: CASSLAGTAPRPQHF.